Shown below are 17 T cell receptor beta chains from a single sample sequenced in a study of T cell therapy after organ transplantation. Their target antigens are unknown. Time point in this sample: 4-8 weeks after completion of therapy. The table came from immunoSEQ multiplex PCR; TCRdb's copy has only in-frame clones and leaves some out. The table records just under 20,000 clones, over 75% of them present only once. The sequenced sample was CD8+ T cells from blood, obtained after autologous CMV-specific T cell therapy. All receptors derive from a human patient who had received a solid organ transplant and had CMV disease. The T cells may partly be graft donor cells.

CDR3 nucleotide sequence: TGTGCCAGCAGCCGCGACAGGGAGCTGTTTTTT. It translates to CASSRDRELFF. This chain links TRBV7-2 with TRBJ2-2, with D unresolved. The length of the CDR3 is 11 residues. In germline, CDR1 is SGHTA, CDR2 FQGNSA. Trimming left V 5 bases short and J 9 bases short, with 7 bases between.

The V call is TRBV7-8, the J call TRBJ1-2, with D maybe TRBD1 (5 bases). V was cut by 2 bases and J by 2 bases, with 21 bases left in between. Germline V gives CDR1 SGHVS, CDR2 FQNEAQ. This CDR3 is 18 amino acids long. CDR3 sequence: CASSLKPREWEGNYGYTF. In DNA form, the CDR3 reads TGTGCCAGCAGCTTAAAACCCAGGGAATGGGAGGGAAACTATGGCTACACCTTC.

The V gene is TRBV6-4, the J gene TRBJ1-1; D gene uncertain. The germline V and J ends were trimmed by 3 bases and 8 bases, with 19 bases remaining between them. The CDR3 sequence is 15 residues long. Per germline, CDR1 MRHNA and CDR2 SNTAGT. DNA for the CDR3: TGTGCCAGCAGTGAAGCCTGGAACGCCGGTAACGAAGCTTTCTTT. Protein: CASSEAWNAGNEAFF.

This clone was detected only a few times. The chain joins TRBV7-9 to TRBJ1-5; D remains ambiguous. The germline V gene has CDR1 SEHNR and CDR2 FQNEAQ (reference sequence). This CDR3 contains 12 residues. Trimming shortened V by 5 bases and J by 5 bases, and 7 bases separated the two germline ends. The CDR3 loop is CASSPDYQPQHF. CDR3 DNA: TGTGCCAGCAGCCCAGATTATCAGCCCCAGCATTTT.

The chain joins TRBV7-8 to TRBJ2-7; possibly TRBD1 or TRBD2 for D (5 bases each). The CDR3 is made up of 12 amino acids. Trimming pared 5 bases from V and 2 bases from J, leaving 7 bases between. Per the germline V gene, CDR1 is SGHVS and CDR2 is FQNEAQ. CDR3 region: CASSEGTYEQYF. CDR3 in DNA: TGTGCCAGCAGCGAGGGGACCTACGAGCAGTACTTC.

This sequence joins TRBV30 and TRBJ1-4, with a tentative D call TRBD1 (5 bases). Germline-derived CDR1 and CDR2 are GTSNPN and SVGIG (reference sequence). V gave up 3 bases and J gave up 6 bases, with 8 bases separating them. CDR3 length equals 12 residues. In nucleotides, the CDR3 is TGTGCCTGGAGCGCGGGGGATGAAAAACTGTTTTTT. The encoded protein is CAWSAGDEKLFF.

V usage is TRBV15 and J usage is TRBJ2-7, with 8 nucleotides matching TRBD1. V lost 5 bases to trimming and J lost 5 bases; unmatched junction nucleotides: 8. CDR1 and CDR2 (germline): LNHNV, YYDKDF (reference sequence). The CDR3 totals 14 residues. CDR3 sequence reads: CATSPRQGLDEQYF. The CDR3 region has the DNA TGTGCCACCAGCCCGAGACAGGGGTTGGACGAGCAGTACTTC.

This chain joins TRBV10-1 and TRBJ2-5; no reliable D call. The J call may be mistaken, given a closer DNA end match to TRBJ2-7. The germline V gene encodes CDR1 WNHNN and CDR2 SYGVQD (reference sequence). The CDR3 covers 13 residues. CDR3 nucleotides: TGCGCCAGCAGTGGTCCCCAGACCTACGAGCAGTACTTC. Amino acid sequence: CASSGPQTYEQYF.

The chain recombines TRBV13 with TRBJ2-7; no reliable D call. Germline V gene sequence: CDR1 PRHDT, CDR2 FYEKMQ (reference sequence). CDR3 length equals 13 residues. The germline V and J ends were trimmed by 8 bases and 2 bases, with 13 bases remaining between them. The CDR3 here is CASCLGRTYEQYF. DNA for the CDR3: TGTGCCAGCTGCCTTGGGCGGACCTACGAGCAGTACTTC.

The J gene is TRBJ1-6, the V gene TRBV5-1, with TRBD1 matching over 7 bases. The CDR3 extends over 15 amino acids. Unmatched junction bases numbered 3, after V lost 1 base and J lost 5 bases. Germline V gene data show CDR1 as SGHRS and CDR2 as YFSETQ. The chain's CDR3 is CASSLYRGHNSPLHF. The CDR3 nucleotides read TGCGCCAGCAGCTTGTACAGGGGCCATAATTCACCCCTCCACTTT.

This clone was detected only a few times. The CDR3 region has the DNA TGTGCCAGTAGTATCGTGACAGGGAGGGATAATTCACCCCTCCACTTT. Translation: CASSIVTGRDNSPLHF. This sequence joins TRBV19 and TRBJ1-6, with TRBD1 matching 7 bases. This CDR3 is built from 16 residues. The germline gives CDR1 LNHDA, CDR2 SQIVND (reference sequence). V was pared by 3 bases and J by 5 bases, with 7 bases of the junction left unmatched.

This clone was detected a few times. This sequence joins TRBV6-1 and TRBJ2-2; D gene uncertain. Germline-derived CDR1 and CDR2 are MNHNS and SASEGT. The CDR3 length is 13 residues. The germline V and J ends were trimmed by 10 bases and 1 base, with 10 bases remaining between them. CDR3 protein: CATRTENTGELFF. The DNA for the CDR3 is TGTGCCACCCGGACGGAGAACACCGGGGAGCTGTTTTTT.

The V and J genes are TRBV2 and TRBJ1-2, with 7 bases identical to TRBD1. V was pared by 6 bases and J by 3 bases, with 7 bases of the junction left unmatched. Germline-derived CDR1 and CDR2 are SNHLY and FYNNEI. This CDR3 spans 14 amino acids. CDR3 region: CASRRQGEDYGYTF. The CDR3 DNA reads as TGTGCCAGCAGGAGACAGGGAGAGGACTATGGCTACACCTTC. The full variable domain, rest sourced from reference TRBV2 and TRBJ1-2, is EPEVTQTPSHQVTQMGQEVILRCVPISNHLYFYWYRQILGQKVEFLVSFYNNEISEKSEIFDDQFSVERPDGSNFTLKIRSTKLEDSAMYFCASRRQGEDYGYTFGSGTRLTVV.

Only a few counts were recorded for this clone. This chain connects TRBV7-6 to TRBJ1-4; no definite D call. Trimming took off 1 base at V and 5 bases at J, with 2 bases between the two ends. This CDR3 is built from 12 residues. The germline V gene encodes CDR1 SGHVS and CDR2 FNYEAQ. The CDR3 region is CASSLVNEKLFF. CDR3 in DNA: TGTGCCAGCAGCTTAGTCAATGAAAAACTGTTTTTT.

V is TRBV15 and J is TRBJ2-2; D possibly corresponds to TRBD1 (6 bases). The V and J ends lost 5 bases and 1 base respectively, with 14 bases between them. CDR3 size: 16 residues. Germline V lookup: CDR1 LNHNV, CDR2 YYDKDF (reference sequence). In DNA, the CDR3 is TGTGCCACCAGCTCCCACAGGGAACTGAACACCGGGGAGCTGTTTTTT. Its protein product is CATSSHRELNTGELFF.

This sequence joins TRBV10-3 and TRBJ1-2; 8 bases match TRBD1. The ends lost 8 bases at V and 1 base at J; junction bases unmatched: 3. The CDR3 extends over 13 amino acids. Germline-derived CDR1 and CDR2 are ENHRY and SYGVKD. The CDR3 DNA reads as TGTGCCATCTCCGACAGGGGTAACTATGGCTACACCTTC. Protein product: CAISDRGNYGYTF.

The chain recombines TRBV2 with TRBJ1-1, with 10 bases fitting TRBD1. The CDR3 runs 15 residues. Trimming took 6 bases from V and 1 from J; bases not matched to a gene: 5. Germline V gives CDR1 SNHLY, CDR2 FYNNEI. The CDR3 reads CASRGQGPRNTEAFF. Here the CDR3 DNA reads TGTGCCAGCAGGGGACAGGGGCCCAGGAACACTGAAGCTTTCTTT. Drawing the rest from reference TRBV2 and TRBJ1-1, the complete variable domain is EPEVTQTPSHQVTQMGQEVILRCVPISNHLYFYWYRQILGQKVEFLVSFYNNEISEKSEIFDDQFSVERPDGSNFTLKIRSTKLEDSAMYFCASRGQGPRNTEAFFGQGTRLTVV.